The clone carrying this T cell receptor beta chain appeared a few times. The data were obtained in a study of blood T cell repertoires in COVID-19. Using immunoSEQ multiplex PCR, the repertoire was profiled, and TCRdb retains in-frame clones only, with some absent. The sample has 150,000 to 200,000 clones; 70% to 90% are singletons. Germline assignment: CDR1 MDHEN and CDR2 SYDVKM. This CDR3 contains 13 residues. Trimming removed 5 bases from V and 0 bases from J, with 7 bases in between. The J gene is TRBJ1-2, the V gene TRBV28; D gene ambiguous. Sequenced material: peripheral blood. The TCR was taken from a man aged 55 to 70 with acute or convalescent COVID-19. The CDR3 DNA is TGTGCCAGCAGTCTATCTACTAACTATGGCTACACCTTC. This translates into CASSLSTNYGYTF.